The next 31 T cell receptor beta chains were all read from a single sample in a study of T-cell memory formation after mild COVID-19. MiXCR was run by TCRdb on the 5' RACE reads, yielding one entry per CDR3 protein. The repertoire holds some 120,000 distinct CDR3 sequences, with approximately 15% as singletons. Sequenced sample: PBMCs or a T cell subset sorted from them (not recorded which). The receptors stem from a man aged 18 to 35 who had mild COVID-19 (a few samples of this study predate the infection). Cell type and time point are not known.

In this sample, this clonotype turned up a few times. The DNA for the CDR3 is TGTGCCAGCAGCGGAGTGGGTGAAAAACTGTTTTTT. Protein product: CASSGVGEKLFF. The chain combines TRBV6-5 with TRBJ1-4; D is undetermined. The V gene lost 6 bases and the J gene lost 7 bases, with 9 bases spanning the gap. Germline values: CDR1 MNHEY, CDR2 SVGAGI. This CDR3 has 12 residues.

This clonotype has just a few counts. The gene calls are TRBV20-1 and TRBJ1-1; 10 nucleotides align to TRBD1. CDR1 DFQATT and CDR2 SNEGSKA come from the germline V gene (reference sequence). There are 15 residues in the CDR3. The junction had 9 bases not matched to a gene; V was cut back by 1 base and J by 7 bases. The CDR3 sequence: CSARVPGQGTDEAFF. The CDR3 nucleotides are TGCAGTGCTAGAGTCCCGGGACAGGGGACGGATGAAGCTTTCTTT.

The chain joins TRBV19 to TRBJ1-1; D not resolved. The CDR3 has 13 residues. Trimming removed 1 base from V and 6 bases from J, with 9 bases in between. CDR1 is LNHDA, CDR2 SQIVND, per germline (reference sequence). This CDR3 is CASSIGMRAEAFF. The CDR3 coding sequence is TGTGCCAGTAGTATAGGAATGAGGGCTGAAGCTTTCTTT.

This clonotype appeared a few times. The chain employs TRBV5-4 and TRBJ2-2; either TRBD1 or TRBD2 may fit D (5 bases each). The CDR3 sequence is 15 residues long. CDR1 SGHNT and CDR2 YYREEE come from the germline V gene (reference sequence). V was pared by 4 bases and J by 6 bases, with 16 bases between. The CDR3 here is CASSQRGPGSGELFF. The CDR3 DNA is TGTGCCAGCAGCCAACGGGGCCCGGGATCCGGGGAGCTGTTTTTT. Full variable domain (remainder filled in from reference TRBV5-4 and TRBJ2-2): ETGVTQSPTHLIKTRGQQVTLRCSSQSGHNTVSWYQQALGQGPQFIFQYYREEENGRGNFPPRFSGLQFPNYSSELNVNALELDDSALYLCASSQRGPGSGELFFGEGSRLTVL.

In its sample, this clonotype was seen a few times. CDR3 residues: CASSQEAGGRAGELFF. In DNA, the CDR3 is TGTGCCAGCAGCCAAGAGGCGGGGGGTAGGGCCGGGGAGCTGTTTTTT. The genes are TRBV4-2 and TRBJ2-2; 8 nucleotides match TRBD2. The CDR3 consists of 16 residues. Germline-derived CDR1 and CDR2 are LGHNA and YNFKEQ. J gave up 6 bases and V 0 bases, and 6 bases lay outside the gene matches.

The chain uses TRBV12-5 and TRBJ2-1, with TRBD1 matching over 8 bases. The CDR3 length is 15 residues. V shed 5 bases and J 3 bases; nucleotides not matched to a gene: 6. The germline CDR1 and CDR2 sequences are LGHNT and FRNRAP. CDR3 residues: CASGIGTGDYNEQFF. CDR3 sequence (DNA): TGTGCTAGTGGTATTGGGACAGGCGACTACAATGAGCAGTTCTTC.

This clonotype appeared a few times. The rearrangement joins TRBV2 to TRBJ2-4; TRBD2 matches 12 bases. The junction had 5 bases not matched to a gene; V was cut back by 8 bases and J by 0 bases. The CDR3 sequence is 16 residues long. Germline V lookup: CDR1 SNHLY, CDR2 FYNNEI. The CDR3 protein is CASGGLAGLAKNIQYF. The CDR3 DNA reads as TGTGCCAGCGGGGGACTAGCGGGTTTAGCCAAAAACATTCAGTACTTC.

This clonotype has more than one count but fewer than ten. The chain has TRBV5-1 and TRBJ1-3, with D possibly being TRBD1 (6 bases). This CDR3 is 16 amino acids long. Per the germline V gene, CDR1 is SGHRS and CDR2 is YFSETQ. Trimming took off 0 bases at V and 2 bases at J, with 12 bases between the two ends. CDR3 residues: CASSLGNQGTGNTIYF. The CDR3 bases are TGCGCCAGCAGCTTGGGCAATCAGGGGACTGGAAACACCATATATTTT.

The chain links TRBV3-1 to TRBJ2-1, with D tentatively TRBD2 (7 bases). This CDR3 comprises 15 residues. V was pared by 4 bases and J by 2 bases, with 12 bases between. The V gene's germline CDR1 is LGHDT and CDR2 YNNKEL (reference sequence). The CDR3 coding sequence is TGTGCCAGCAGCCTGGCGGGGGCACCCTACAATGAGCAGTTCTTC. It is translated as CASSLAGAPYNEQFF.

This clonotype was observed a few times. This chain links TRBV5-1 with TRBJ2-3; 7 bases line up with TRBD2. This CDR3 is built from 15 residues. Germline CDR1 is SGHRS and CDR2 is YFSETQ. The V segment lost 5 bases and the J segment 4 bases; nucleotides outside the gene matches: 10. In nucleotides, the CDR3 is TGCGCCAGCAGAACCGGACTAGATCGTTCAGATACGCAGTATTTT. Encoded protein: CASRTGLDRSDTQYF.

This clonotype occurred a few times. The rearrangement uses TRBV18 and TRBJ1-2; no firm D call. Germline loops: CDR1 KGHSH, CDR2 LQKENI. This CDR3 has 19 amino acids. Deletions cut 1 base from V and 0 bases from J, with 21 bases between. The CDR3: CASSPLPPARDLSNYGYTF. In nucleotides, the CDR3 is TGTGCCAGCTCACCACTACCCCCGGCAAGAGACCTTTCTAACTATGGCTACACCTTC.

This clonotype occurred a few times. The chain recombines TRBV4-3 with TRBJ1-2; TRBD1 matches at 8 bases. Germline CDR1 reads LGHNA; CDR2 reads YSLEER. The CDR3 length is 15 residues. Losses at the gene ends were 5 bases for V and 3 bases for J; bases not matched to a gene: 8. DNA of the CDR3: TGCGCCAGCAGCATCGACAGGGGATCCTACTATGGCTACACCTTC. Its protein is CASSIDRGSYYGYTF.

This clonotype showed up many times. The chain links TRBV5-1 to TRBJ2-7, with D perhaps TRBD1 or TRBD2 (5 bases each). The CDR3 runs 14 residues. Germline CDR1 and CDR2: SGHRS and YFSETQ. The V gene lost 6 bases and the J gene lost 1 base, with 14 bases spanning the gap. The CDR3 loop is CASIPGTESYEQYV. The CDR3 region has the DNA TGCGCCAGCATCCCCGGGACGGAGTCCTACGAGCAGTACGTC.

This clonotype has only a few counts. The chain uses TRBV20-1 and TRBJ1-6; D gene unclear. There are 14 residues in the CDR3. The V gene's germline CDR1 is DFQATT and CDR2 SNEGSKA (reference sequence). The germline V and J ends were trimmed by 2 bases and 10 bases, with 15 bases remaining between them. CDR3 coding DNA: TGCAGTGCTAGACTTGCAGGTGGAGACTCACCCCTCCACTTT. Protein: CSARLAGGDSPLHF.

This clonotype was seen a few times. The chain recombines TRBV5-1 with TRBJ2-7, with unresolved D. The length of the CDR3 is 16 residues. CDR1 and CDR2 (germline): SGHRS, YFSETQ. V was trimmed by 1 base and J by 0 bases, leaving 14 bases between them. This CDR3 reads CASSLYSFDDSYEQYV. In DNA form, the CDR3 reads TGCGCCAGCAGCTTGTATTCCTTTGATGACTCCTACGAGCAGTACGTC.

CDR3 residues: CASSLRGAGAGETQYF. For the CDR3, the DNA is TGCGCCAGCAGCTTGAGGGGTGCGGGCGCGGGAGAGACCCAGTACTTC. The chain uses TRBV5-1 and TRBJ2-5, with D perhaps TRBD1 or TRBD2 (5 bases each). V was shortened by 1 base and J by 4 bases, with 17 bases between the two germline ends. Germline V gene sequence: CDR1 SGHRS, CDR2 YFSETQ. CDR3 length: 16 residues.

This clonotype was found a few times. The chain uses TRBV5-1 and TRBJ2-7, with TRBD2 matching over 10 bases. Germline V gene sequence: CDR1 SGHRS, CDR2 YFSETQ. The CDR3 has 14 residues. The V and J ends lost 0 bases and 5 bases, in that order; junction bases with no gene match: 2. CDR3 amino acids: CASSLGLAGDEQYV. The CDR3 DNA sequence: TGCGCCAGCAGCTTGGGCCTAGCGGGGGACGAGCAGTACGTC.

V gene TRBV5-1 combines with J gene TRBJ2-5; 7 nucleotides line up with TRBD1. V was clipped by 7 bases and J by 4 bases; unmatched bases: 10. From germline, CDR1 is SGHRS and CDR2 YFSETQ. The CDR3 length is 14 residues. The DNA for the CDR3 is TGCGCCAGCGGCCGGCAGGGGGTAGGAGAGACCCAGTACTTC. Encoded protein: CASGRQGVGETQYF.

The sample holds a few counts of this clonotype. This chain connects TRBV4-2 to TRBJ1-1, with unresolved D. With 2 bases removed from V and 12 bases from J, the gap between germline ends came to 16 bases. The V gene's germline CDR1 is LGHNA and CDR2 YNFKEQ. This CDR3 has 13 residues. The CDR3 nucleotides read TGTGCCAGCAGCCAATCAGCACGCCAGTCGACTTTCTTT. Protein: CASSQSARQSTFF.

This clonotype was counted a few times. J is TRBJ1-1 and V is TRBV7-8; D perhaps matches TRBD1 (5 bases). Germline CDR1 SGHVS, CDR2 FQNEAQ. Between the trimmed V and J ends, which lost 5 bases and 5 bases, there was a span of 18 bases. The CDR3 consists of 15 residues. The CDR3 region is CASSAMRAGRTEAFF. CDR3 DNA sequence: TGTGCCAGCAGCGCAATGAGGGCAGGGAGAACTGAAGCTTTCTTT.

This clonotype came up many times. V gene TRBV20-1 combines with J gene TRBJ2-3, with 9 bases matching TRBD2. The junction had 2 bases not matched to a gene; V was cut back by 1 base and J by 3 bases. This CDR3 is built from 14 residues. Germline loops: CDR1 DFQATT, CDR2 SNEGSKA (reference sequence). This CDR3 reads CSARASGATDTQYF. CDR3 DNA: TGCAGTGCTAGAGCTAGCGGGGCGACAGATACGCAGTATTTT.

In its sample, this clonotype was seen a few times. The V and J genes are TRBV4-1 and TRBJ1-2, with D hard to call. Trimming took off 1 base at V and 6 bases at J, with 9 bases between the two ends. Germline CDR1 MGHRA, CDR2 YSYEKL. CDR3 length equals 13 residues. CDR3 residues: CASSQVYGDGYTF. CDR3 DNA: TGCGCCAGCAGCCAAGTCTACGGGGATGGCTACACCTTC.

This clonotype was seen a handful of times. The chain uses TRBV6-5 and TRBJ2-1; D gene ambiguous. The CDR3 spans 16 residues. The ends were cut back, 2 bases at V and 3 bases at J, with 14 bases in the middle. Per the germline V gene, CDR1 is MNHEY and CDR2 is SVGAGI. The CDR3 DNA follows: TGTGCCAGCAGTTACAGTCTAGACGTACGCTACAATGAGCAGTTCTTC. Translation gives CASSYSLDVRYNEQFF.

V usage is TRBV12-3 or TRBV12-4 and J usage is TRBJ1-5, with 7 positions matching TRBD1. This CDR3 comprises 16 residues. V was clipped by 5 bases and J by 2 bases; unmatched bases: 9. CDR3 sequence: CASSMTGFGGNQPQHF. CDR3 sequence (DNA): TGTGCCAGCAGTATGACAGGGTTCGGTGGCAATCAGCCCCAGCATTTT.

The gene calls are TRBV7-9 and TRBJ2-7; D is undetermined. Germline-derived CDR1 and CDR2 are SEHNR and FQNEAQ (reference sequence). The CDR3 loop spans 13 amino acids. The ends were cut back, 1 base at V and 9 bases at J, with 13 bases in the middle. This chain's CDR3 is CASSLGYLGLQYV. The CDR3 DNA reads TGTGCCAGCAGCTTAGGATACTTAGGTCTGCAGTACGTC.

The chain recombines TRBV5-1 with TRBJ1-5, with TRBD1 identical over 8 bases. With 4 bases clipped from V and 4 bases from J, the junction kept 4 bases outside the gene matches. CDR1 is SGHRS and CDR2 is YFSETQ in the germline V gene. The CDR3 sequence is 14 residues long. The CDR3 spells CASSATGENQPQHF. The CDR3 nucleotides read TGCGCCAGCAGCGCGACAGGGGAGAATCAGCCCCAGCATTTT. The full variable domain, completed using reference TRBV5-1 and TRBJ1-5, is KAGVTQTPRYLIKTRGQQVTLSCSPISGHRSVSWYQQTPGQGLQFLFEYFSETQRNKGNFPGRFSGRQFSNSRSEMNVSTLELGDSALYLCASSATGENQPQHFGDGTRLSIL.

CDR3 DNA sequence: TGTGCCAGCAGCCCCCTCGCGCAGGGAAATGAGCAGTTCTTC. This encodes CASSPLAQGNEQFF. This chain uses TRBV7-3 with TRBJ2-1; a weak D match, TRBD1 (5 bases). Germline lookup yields CDR1 SGHTA and CDR2 FQGTGA. This CDR3 contains 14 residues. Trimming cost V 5 bases and J 7 bases, with 15 bases left between them.

Only a few counts were recorded for this clonotype. Germline is not matched at one junction end, which may reflect a read error. V and J are TRBV7-7 and TRBJ2-1; possibly TRBD2 for D (6 bases). There are 13 residues in the CDR3. Germline V lookup: CDR1 SSHAT, CDR2 FNYEAQ (reference sequence). CDR3 nucleotides: TGTGCCAGCAGTTTAGGGACTGACAATGAGCAGTTCTTC. Translating gives CASSLGTDNEQFF.

This rearrangement joins TRBV4-3 to TRBJ2-2; D might be TRBD2 (6 bases). V was cut by 0 bases and J by 0 bases, with 8 bases left in between. The CDR3 contains 16 residues. Germline loops: CDR1 LGHNA, CDR2 YSLEER. The CDR3 protein is CASSQEGLTNTGELFF. CDR3 coding DNA: TGCGCCAGCAGCCAAGAAGGACTAACGAACACCGGGGAGCTGTTTTTT.

The chain joins TRBV29-1 to TRBJ1-2; 11 bases align to TRBD1. Germline lookup yields CDR1 SQVTM and CDR2 ANQGSEA. The CDR3 runs to 12 residues. Trimming at V came to 8 bases and at J to 4 bases, leaving 3 bases not matched to a gene. CDR3 DNA sequence: TGCAGCTCCGGGACAGGGGGCTATGGCTACACCTTC. It encodes CSSGTGGYGYTF.

This clonotype was counted a few times. This chain links TRBV4-3 with TRBJ2-3; D ambiguous. V lost 0 bases to trimming and J lost 11 bases, with 15 bases between them. The CDR3 runs to 14 residues. The germline V gene has CDR1 LGHNA and CDR2 YSLEER. The chain's CDR3 is CASSQERASLKQYF. DNA for the CDR3: TGCGCCAGCAGCCAAGAACGCGCCTCGCTTAAGCAGTATTTT.